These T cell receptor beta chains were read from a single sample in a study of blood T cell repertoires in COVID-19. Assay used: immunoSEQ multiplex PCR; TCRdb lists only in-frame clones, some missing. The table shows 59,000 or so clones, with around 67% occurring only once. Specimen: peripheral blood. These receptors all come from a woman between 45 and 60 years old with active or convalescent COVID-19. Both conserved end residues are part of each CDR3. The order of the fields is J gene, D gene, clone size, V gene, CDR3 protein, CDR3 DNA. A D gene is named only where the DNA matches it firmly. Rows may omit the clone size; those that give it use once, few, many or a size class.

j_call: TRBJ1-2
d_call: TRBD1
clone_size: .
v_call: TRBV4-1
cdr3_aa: CASSPPGQSYGYTF
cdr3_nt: TGCGCCAGCAGCCCTCCGGGACAGTCGTATGGCTACACCTTC

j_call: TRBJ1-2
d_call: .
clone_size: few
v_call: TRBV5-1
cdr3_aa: CATARPGYGYTF
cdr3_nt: TGCGCCACGGCCCGGCCCGGGTATGGCTACACCTTC

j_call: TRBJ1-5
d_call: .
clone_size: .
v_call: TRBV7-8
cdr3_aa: CASSLSRETQPQHF
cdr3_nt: TGTGCCAGCAGCCTAAGTCGGGAAACTCAGCCCCAGCATTTT

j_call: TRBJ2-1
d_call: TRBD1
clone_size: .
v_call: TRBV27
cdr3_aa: CASSLGQGVYNEQFF
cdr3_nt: TGTGCCAGCAGTTTGGGACAGGGGGTTTACAATGAGCAGTTCTTC

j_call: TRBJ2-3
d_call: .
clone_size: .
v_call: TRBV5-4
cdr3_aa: CASSTLARDTQYF
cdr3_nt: TGTGCCAGCAGCACCTTAGCGCGGGATACGCAGTATTTT

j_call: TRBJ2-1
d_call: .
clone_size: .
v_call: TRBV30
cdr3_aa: CAWSVRTTTRNEQFF
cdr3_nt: TGTGCCTGGAGTGTTAGGACTACCACAAGGAATGAGCAGTTCTTC

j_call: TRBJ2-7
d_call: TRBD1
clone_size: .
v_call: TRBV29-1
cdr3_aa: CSARTGPSSYEQYF
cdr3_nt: TGCAGCGCCCGGACAGGGCCCAGCTCCTACGAGCAGTACTTC

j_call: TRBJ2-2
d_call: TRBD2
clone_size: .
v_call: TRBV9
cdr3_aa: CASSVGGLAGPNTGELFF
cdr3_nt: TGTGCCAGCAGCGTGGGGGGGCTAGCGGGACCGAACACCGGGGAGCTGTTTTTT

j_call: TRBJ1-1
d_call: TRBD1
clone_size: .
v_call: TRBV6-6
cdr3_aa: CASSGQGPTAEAFF
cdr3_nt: TGTGCCAGCAGTGGACAGGGCCCGACGGCTGAAGCTTTCTTT

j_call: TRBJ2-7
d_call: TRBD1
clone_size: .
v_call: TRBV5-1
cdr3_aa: CASSMGQGPYEQYF
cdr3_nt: TGCGCCAGCAGCATGGGACAGGGCCCCTACGAGCAGTACTTC

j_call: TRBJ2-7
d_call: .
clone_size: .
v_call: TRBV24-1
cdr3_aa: CATSDLGQREPYEQYF
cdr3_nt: TGTGCCACCAGTGATTTGGGACAGAGGGAGCCCTACGAGCAGTACTTC

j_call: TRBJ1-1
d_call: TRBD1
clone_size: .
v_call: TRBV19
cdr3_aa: CASSPRDRGPTEAFF
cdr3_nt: TGTGCCAGTAGTCCCCGGGACAGGGGGCCTACTGAAGCTTTCTTT

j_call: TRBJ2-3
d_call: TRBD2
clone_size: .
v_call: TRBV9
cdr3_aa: CASSVGAGGLTDTQYF
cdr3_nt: TGTGCCAGCAGCGTAGGTGCGGGAGGTCTCACAGATACGCAGTATTTT

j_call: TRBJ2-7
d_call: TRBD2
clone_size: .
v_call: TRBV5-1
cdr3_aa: CASSLWEGPYEQYF
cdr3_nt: TGCGCCAGCAGCTTGTGGGAGGGTCCCTACGAGCAGTACTTC

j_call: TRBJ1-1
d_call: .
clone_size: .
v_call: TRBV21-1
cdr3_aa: CASSSGQENTEAFF
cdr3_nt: TGTGCCAGCAGTTCGGGACAGGAGAACACTGAAGCTTTCTTT

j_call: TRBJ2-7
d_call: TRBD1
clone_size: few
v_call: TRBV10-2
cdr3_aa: CASSIPGQGAEEQYF
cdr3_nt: TGCGCCAGCAGTATACCGGGACAGGGGGCGGAAGAGCAGTACTTC

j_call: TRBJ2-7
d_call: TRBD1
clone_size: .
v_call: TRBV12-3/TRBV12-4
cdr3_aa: CASSYDRGHEQYF
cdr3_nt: TGTGCCAGCAGTTATGACAGGGGCCACGAGCAGTACTTC

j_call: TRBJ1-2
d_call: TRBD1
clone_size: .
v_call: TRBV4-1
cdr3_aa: CASSQDTGQAVYGYTF
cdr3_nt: TGCGCCAGCAGCCAAGATACCGGACAGGCCGTCTATGGCTACACCTTC

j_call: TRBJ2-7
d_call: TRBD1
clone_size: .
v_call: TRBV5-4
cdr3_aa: CASSSRQGTYEQYF
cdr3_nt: TGTGCCAGCAGCTCACGACAGGGGACCTACGAGCAGTACTTC

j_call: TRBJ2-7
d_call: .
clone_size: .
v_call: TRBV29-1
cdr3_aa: CSAETETQLYTYEQYF
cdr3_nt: TGCAGCGCCGAGACCGAGACACAACTGTACACCTACGAGCAGTACTTC

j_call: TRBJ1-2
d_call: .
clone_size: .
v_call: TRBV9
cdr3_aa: CASSVGTEHGGYTF
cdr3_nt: TGTGCCAGCAGCGTAGGGACAGAGCATGGGGGCTACACCTTC

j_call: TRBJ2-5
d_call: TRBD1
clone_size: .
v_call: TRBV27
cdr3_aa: CASSPIGTGGWETQYF
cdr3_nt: TGTGCCAGCAGTCCGATAGGGACAGGGGGCTGGGAGACCCAGTACTTC

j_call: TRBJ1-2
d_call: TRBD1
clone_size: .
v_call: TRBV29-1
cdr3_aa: CSVEDFRTGEYYGYTF
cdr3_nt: TGCAGCGTTGAAGACTTCCGGACAGGAGAGTACTATGGCTACACCTTC

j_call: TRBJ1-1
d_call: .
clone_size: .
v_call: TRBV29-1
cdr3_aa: CSVELRALNTEAFF
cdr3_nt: TGCAGCGTTGAATTAAGAGCCCTAAACACTGAAGCTTTCTTT

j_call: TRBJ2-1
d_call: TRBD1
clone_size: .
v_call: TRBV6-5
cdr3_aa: CASTSPGQGAYEQFF
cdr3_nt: TGTGCCAGCACCAGCCCGGGACAGGGGGCTTATGAGCAGTTCTTC

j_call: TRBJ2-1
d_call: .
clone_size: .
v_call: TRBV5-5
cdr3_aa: CASSPRAAGEPWHEQFF
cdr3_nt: TGTGCCAGCAGCCCCCGCGCAGCGGGCGAGCCTTGGCATGAGCAGTTCTTC

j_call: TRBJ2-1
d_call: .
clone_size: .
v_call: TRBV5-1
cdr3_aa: CASSFSGGVSYNEQFF
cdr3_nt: TGCGCCAGCAGCTTTTCCGGCGGCGTCTCCTACAATGAGCAGTTCTTC

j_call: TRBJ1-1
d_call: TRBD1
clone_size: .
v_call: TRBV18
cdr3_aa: CASSPLGTGKRAEAFF
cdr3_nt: TGTGCCAGCTCACCGCTCGGGACAGGGAAGAGGGCTGAAGCTTTCTTT

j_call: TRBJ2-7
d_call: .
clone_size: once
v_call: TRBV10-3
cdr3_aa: CAISEGGISYEQYF
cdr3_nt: TGTGCCATCAGTGAAGGGGGTATTTCCTACGAGCAGTACTTC

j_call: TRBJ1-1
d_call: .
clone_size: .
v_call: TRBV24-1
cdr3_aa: CATSDAFGMLF
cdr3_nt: TGTGCCACCAGTGACGCATTCGGGATGCTCTTT

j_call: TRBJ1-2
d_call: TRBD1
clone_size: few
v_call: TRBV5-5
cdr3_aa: CASSLSRDRWYGYTF
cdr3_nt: TGTGCCAGCAGCTTGTCGAGGGACAGATGGTATGGCTACACCTTC

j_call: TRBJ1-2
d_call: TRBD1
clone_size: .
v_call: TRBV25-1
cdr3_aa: CAKDRGPGYTF
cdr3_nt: TGTGCCAAGGACAGGGGGCCTGGCTACACCTTC

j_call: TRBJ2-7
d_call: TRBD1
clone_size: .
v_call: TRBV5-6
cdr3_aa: CASSFRRQGWYEQYF
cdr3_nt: TGTGCCAGCAGCTTTAGGAGACAGGGGTGGTACGAGCAGTACTTC

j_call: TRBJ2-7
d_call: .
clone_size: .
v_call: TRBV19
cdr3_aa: CASSISTPGYEQYF
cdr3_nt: TGTGCCAGTAGTATAAGTACTCCAGGCTACGAGCAGTACTTC

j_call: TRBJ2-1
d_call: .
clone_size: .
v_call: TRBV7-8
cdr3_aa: CASSLRAGFSYNEQFF
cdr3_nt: TGTGCCAGCAGCTTAAGGGCGGGTTTCTCCTACAATGAGCAGTTCTTC

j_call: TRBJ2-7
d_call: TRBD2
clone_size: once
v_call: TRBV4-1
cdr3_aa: CASSQGSGGVRYEQYF
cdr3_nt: TGCGCCAGCAGCCAAGGGAGCGGGGGAGTCAGGTACGAGCAGTACTTC

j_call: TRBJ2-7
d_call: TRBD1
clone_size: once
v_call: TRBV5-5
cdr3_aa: CASSLQGGVYEQYF
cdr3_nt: TGTGCCAGCAGCCTACAGGGGGGAGTCTACGAGCAGTACTTC

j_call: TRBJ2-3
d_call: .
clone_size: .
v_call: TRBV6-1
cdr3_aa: CASSEVGRRTDTQYF
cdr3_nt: TGTGCCAGCAGTGAAGTCGGGAGAAGGACAGATACGCAGTATTTT

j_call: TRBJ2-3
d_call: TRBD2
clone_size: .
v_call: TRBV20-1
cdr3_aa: CSASPTSGYTDTQYF
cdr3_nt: TGCAGTGCTAGTCCTACTAGCGGATACACAGATACGCAGTATTTT

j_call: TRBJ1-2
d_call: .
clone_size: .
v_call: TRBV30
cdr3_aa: CAWSGHTGFGGYTF
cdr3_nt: TGTGCCTGGAGTGGGCACACAGGGTTCGGAGGCTACACCTTC

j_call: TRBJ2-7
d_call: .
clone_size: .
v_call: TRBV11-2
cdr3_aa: CASSQSWWRGLQTYEQYF
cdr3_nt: TGTGCCAGCAGCCAATCCTGGTGGAGGGGGCTACAAACCTACGAGCAGTACTTC

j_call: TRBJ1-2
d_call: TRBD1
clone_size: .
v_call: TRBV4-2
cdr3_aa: CASSPVGQGAVYGYTF
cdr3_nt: TGTGCCAGCAGCCCCGTAGGACAGGGGGCGGTCTATGGCTACACCTTC

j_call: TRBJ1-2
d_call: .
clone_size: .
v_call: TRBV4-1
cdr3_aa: CASSQDRGVGGYTF
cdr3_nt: TGCGCCAGCAGCCAAGATCGGGGGGTGGGTGGCTACACCTTC

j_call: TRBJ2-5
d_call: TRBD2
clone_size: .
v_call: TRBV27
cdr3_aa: CASSPRAGGAETQYF
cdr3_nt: TGTGCCAGCAGTCCTAGGGCGGGGGGGGCAGAGACCCAGTACTTC

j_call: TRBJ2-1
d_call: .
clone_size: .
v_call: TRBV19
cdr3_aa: CASQQGHEQFF
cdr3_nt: TGTGCCAGCCAACAGGGCCATGAGCAGTTCTTC

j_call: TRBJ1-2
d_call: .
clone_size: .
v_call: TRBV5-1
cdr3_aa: CASSLTENYGYTF
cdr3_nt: TGCGCCAGCAGCTTGACAGAAAACTATGGCTACACCTTC

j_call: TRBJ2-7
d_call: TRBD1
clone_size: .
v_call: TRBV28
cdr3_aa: CASRRPGQRTYEQYF
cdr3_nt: TGTGCCAGCAGACGTCCGGGACAGCGCACCTACGAGCAGTACTTC

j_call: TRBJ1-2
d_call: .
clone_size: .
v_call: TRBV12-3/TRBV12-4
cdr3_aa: CASTGDISGYTF
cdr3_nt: TGTGCCAGCACCGGGGACATCTCTGGCTACACCTTC

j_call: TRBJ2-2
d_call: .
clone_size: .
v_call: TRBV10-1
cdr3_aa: CASSDGSAGTGELFF
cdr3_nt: TGCGCCAGCAGTGATGGTAGCGCAGGCACCGGGGAGCTGTTTTTT

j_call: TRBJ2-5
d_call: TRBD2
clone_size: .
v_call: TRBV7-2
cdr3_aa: CASSPGLAEETQYF
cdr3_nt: TGTGCCAGCAGCCCGGGACTAGCGGAAGAGACCCAGTACTTC

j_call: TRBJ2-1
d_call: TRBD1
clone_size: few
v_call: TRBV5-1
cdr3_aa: CASSLGQGSNEQFF
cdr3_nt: TGCGCCAGCAGCTTGGGACAGGGGTCGAATGAGCAGTTCTTC

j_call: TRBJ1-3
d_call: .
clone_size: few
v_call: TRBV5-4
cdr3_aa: CASSLDRSGNTIYF
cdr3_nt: TGTGCCAGCAGCTTGGACAGAAGTGGAAACACCATATATTTT

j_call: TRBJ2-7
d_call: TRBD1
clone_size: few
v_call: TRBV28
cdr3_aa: CASSMTGTGVREQYF
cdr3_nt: TGTGCCAGCAGTATGACCGGGACAGGGGTTCGCGAGCAGTACTTC

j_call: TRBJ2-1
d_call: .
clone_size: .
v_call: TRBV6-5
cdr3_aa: CASSTTIGSYNEQFF
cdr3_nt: TGTGCCAGCAGTACGACAATAGGCTCCTACAATGAGCAGTTCTTC

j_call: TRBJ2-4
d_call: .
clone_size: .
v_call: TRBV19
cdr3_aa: CATSGQKNIQYF
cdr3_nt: TGTGCCACTTCAGGACAGAAAAACATTCAGTACTTC

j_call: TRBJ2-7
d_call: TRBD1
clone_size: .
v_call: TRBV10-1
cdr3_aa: CASSESRTGGIYEQYF
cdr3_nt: TGCGCCAGCAGTGAGTCAAGAACAGGGGGGATCTACGAGCAGTACTTC

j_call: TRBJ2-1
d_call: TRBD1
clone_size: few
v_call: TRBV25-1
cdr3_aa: CASSNRDRGGNEQFF
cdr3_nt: TGTGCCAGCAGTAACCGGGACAGGGGAGGGAATGAGCAGTTCTTC

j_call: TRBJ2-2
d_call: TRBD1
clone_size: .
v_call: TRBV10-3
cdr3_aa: CAISESAGTGKPGELFF
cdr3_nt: TGTGCCATCAGTGAGTCCGCCGGGACAGGGAAACCCGGGGAGCTGTTTTTT

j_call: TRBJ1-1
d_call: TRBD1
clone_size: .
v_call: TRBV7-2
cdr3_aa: CASSPPGQGMNTEAFF
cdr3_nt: TGTGCCAGCAGCCCTCCGGGACAGGGGATGAACACTGAAGCTTTCTTT

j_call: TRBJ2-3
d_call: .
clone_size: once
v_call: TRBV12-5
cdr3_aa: CASGPLNPDTQYF
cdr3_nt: TGTGCTAGTGGCCCCTTAAATCCAGATACGCAGTATTTT